A single sample is the source of the 24 T cell receptor beta chains below, sequenced in a study of PD-L1 blockade in urothelial cancer (dated by TCRdb to 2015 to 2018). Library preparation used the immunoSEQ multiplex PCR assay. The source is immuneACCESS, and TCRdb retained only in-frame sequences with V and J called. Part of the clones is not carried over; for the studies checked, unresolved V genes explain less than half of this, and the remainder is unexplained. This sample gives 100,000 or so clones in total; around 85% of them show up just once. The ten largest clonotypes hold roughly 2.3% of the sample. Source: PBMCs, taken around atezolizumab (anti-PD-L1) treatment. These receptors were collected from a man over 45 with urothelial cancer.

The chain employs TRBV2 and TRBJ2-7; 10 positions match TRBD1. CDR3 length: 16 amino acids. Germline assignment: CDR1 SNHLY and CDR2 FYNNEI. J was trimmed by 4 bases and V by 2 bases; bases with no gene match: 8. The CDR3 sequence: CASSESTGTGDYEQYF. The CDR3 nucleotides are TGTGCCAGCAGTGAATCAACCGGGACAGGGGATTACGAGCAGTACTTC. The full variable domain, rest sourced from reference TRBV2 and TRBJ2-7, is EPEVTQTPSHQVTQMGQEVILRCVPISNHLYFYWYRQILGQKVEFLVSFYNNEISEKSEIFDDQFSVERPDGSNFTLKIRSTKLEDSAMYFCASSESTGTGDYEQYFGPGTRLTVT.

The chain links TRBV6-6 to TRBJ1-2; D perhaps matches TRBD1 (5 bases). The CDR3 covers 13 residues. Germline V gives CDR1 MNHNY, CDR2 SVGAGI (reference sequence). V lost 4 bases and J 8 bases, leaving 14 bases between the germline ends. CDR3 nucleotides: TGTGCCAGCAGTTTACCGGGGGTTGAGGGCTACACCTTC. Amino acids: CASSLPGVEGYTF.

V gene TRBV7-9 combines with J gene TRBJ2-7, with 7 bases matching TRBD1. CDR3 length equals 14 residues. V was clipped by 1 base and J by 1 base; unmatched bases: 1. The germline CDR1 and CDR2 sequences are SEHNR and FQNEAQ (reference sequence). The DNA for the CDR3 is TGTGCCAGCAGCTTAGAACAGGGGTCCTACGAGCAGTACTTC. This encodes CASSLEQGSYEQYF.

The rearrangement joins TRBV6-5 to TRBJ1-1; perhaps TRBD1 as D (5 bases). Per the germline V gene, CDR1 is MNHEY and CDR2 is SVGAGI. The V and J ends lost 8 bases and 0 bases respectively, with 10 bases between them. The CDR3 has 13 residues. CDR3: CASRGTMNTEAFF. CDR3 sequence (DNA): TGTGCCAGCCGGGGGACCATGAACACTGAAGCTTTCTTT.

The chain carries TRBV20-1 and TRBJ2-7; tentatively, D is TRBD1 (5 bases). The CDR3 loop spans 10 amino acids. Germline-derived CDR1 and CDR2 are DFQATT and SNEGSKA (reference sequence). Trimming cost V 6 bases and J 7 bases, with 10 bases left between them. The CDR3 nucleotides are TGCAGTGCAGGGGTAGAGGAGCAGTACTTC. Translation: CSAGVEEQYF.

V is TRBV6-5 and J is TRBJ2-1, with D maybe TRBD1 (6 bases). Germline loops: CDR1 MNHEY, CDR2 SVGAGI. The V gene lost 6 bases and the J gene lost 7 bases, with 16 bases spanning the gap. CDR3 length equals 14 residues. CDR3 amino acids: CASSYRAPGNEQFF. The CDR3 bases are TGTGCCAGCAGCTACAGGGCCCCGGGGAATGAGCAGTTCTTC.

This chain joins TRBV21-1 and TRBJ2-7; the D segment call TRBD2 is taken from the table without a DNA check. TRBV21-1 is a listed pseudogene. The CDR3 is 18 amino acids. The CDR3 DNA sequence: TGTGCCAGCACCCTCCAAGCGGGGACTAGCGGGAGACGATGCGAGCAGTACTTC. It is translated as CASTLQAGTSGRRCEQYF.

The chain has TRBV4-2 and TRBJ2-1; D gene unclear. The CDR3 has 16 amino acids. Deletions cut 0 bases from V and 1 base from J, with 10 bases between. CDR1 and CDR2 (germline): LGHNA, YNFKEQ. The CDR3: CASSQDFRRSYNEQFF. The CDR3 DNA reads as TGTGCCAGCAGCCAAGATTTCCGTCGTTCCTACAATGAGCAGTTCTTC.

The CDR3 loop reads CASSQQQGTSANYGYTF. For the CDR3, the DNA is TGTGCCAGCTCTCAACAACAGGGGACTTCAGCTAACTATGGCTACACCTTC. The chain employs TRBV18 and TRBJ1-2; 7 nucleotides agree with TRBD1. J lost 0 bases, V lost 6 bases, and 13 bases had no gene match. The germline CDR1 and CDR2 sequences are KGHSH and LQKENI. The CDR3 runs 17 residues. The whole variable domain, remainder taken from reference TRBV18 and TRBJ1-2, is NAGVMQNPRHLVRRRGQEARLRCSPMKGHSHVYWYRQLPEEGLKFMVYLQKENIIDESGMPKERFSAEFPKEGPSILRIQQVVRGDSAAYFCASSQQQGTSANYGYTFGSGTRLTVV.

The chain couples TRBV5-5 to TRBJ1-4; 9 nucleotides align to TRBD1. V shed 4 bases and J 13 bases; nucleotides not matched to a gene: 14. This CDR3 contains 15 residues. Germline V CDR1 and CDR2: SGHKS, YYEKEE (reference sequence). The CDR3 DNA is TGTGCCAGCAGCAATGCGGGGACAGGGAGCCTCGCACTGTTTTTT. It encodes CASSNAGTGSLALFF.

A few counts support this clone. The chain recombines TRBV2 with TRBJ2-7; 9 nucleotides agree with TRBD1. This CDR3 has 14 residues. V was pared by 6 bases and J by 6 bases, with 9 bases of the junction left unmatched. Germline lookup yields CDR1 SNHLY and CDR2 FYNNEI. The CDR3 is CASRIGTGRPEQYF. The CDR3 coding sequence is TGTGCCAGCAGAATAGGGACAGGGCGCCCCGAGCAGTACTTC.

The sample holds one count of this clone. The CDR3 DNA follows: TGTGCCAGCAGCTTGGCCGGGGGGCCGGAGACCCAGTACTTC. This sequence encodes CASSLAGGPETQYF. The V gene is TRBV5-4, the J gene TRBJ2-5; TRBD2 is a possible D gene (7 bases). From germline, CDR1 is SGHNT and CDR2 YYREEE (reference sequence). V lost 0 bases and J 5 bases, leaving 11 bases between the germline ends. The CDR3 covers 14 residues.

This clone turned up a few times. The chain has TRBV19 and TRBJ2-5, with TRBD2 identical over 14 bases. Germline CDR1 LNHDA, CDR2 SQIVND (reference sequence). CDR3 length: 15 residues. The ends lost 6 bases at V and 5 bases at J; junction bases unmatched: 5. The CDR3 loop is CASRGTSGSLETQYF. CDR3 nucleotides: TGTGCCAGTAGGGGGACTAGCGGGAGTCTTGAGACCCAGTACTTC.

This chain joins TRBV15 and TRBJ1-1; 10 bases are a match to TRBD1. Trimming cost V 0 bases and J 6 bases; bases outside gene matches: 13. There are 18 residues in the CDR3. Per germline, CDR1 LNHNV and CDR2 YYDKDF (reference sequence). CDR3 sequence reads: CATSREGGTGEWWPEAFF. DNA for the CDR3: TGTGCCACCAGCAGAGAGGGTGGGACAGGGGAATGGTGGCCTGAAGCTTTCTTT.

The V gene is TRBV28, the J gene TRBJ2-7, with D perhaps matching TRBD1 (6 bases). Per germline, CDR1 MDHEN and CDR2 SYDVKM. Trimming cost V 1 base and J 4 bases, with 14 bases left between them. The CDR3 is 15 amino acids. Here the CDR3 reads CASSLSTGSYYEQYF. DNA for the CDR3: TGTGCCAGCAGTTTATCAACAGGGTCTTATTACGAGCAGTACTTC.

The chain links TRBV6-6 to TRBJ1-1; 8 positions agree with TRBD1. Germline CDR1 is MNHNY and CDR2 is SVGAGI (reference sequence). With 4 bases clipped from V and 7 bases from J, the junction kept 5 bases outside the gene matches. CDR3 length equals 13 residues. The CDR3 coding sequence is TGTGCCAGCAGTTGGACAGGGAGTGGTGAAGCTTTCTTT. The encoded protein is CASSWTGSGEAFF.

The V call is TRBV28, the J call TRBJ2-7; 11 bases fit TRBD2. Per germline, CDR1 MDHEN and CDR2 SYDVKM. This CDR3 region has 14 residues. V lost 5 bases and J lost 4; bases outside the gene matches: 4. CDR3 DNA sequence: TGTGCCAGCAGTCTAGCGGGAGGACTTTACGAGCAGTACTTC. It translates to CASSLAGGLYEQYF.

The chain has TRBV28 and TRBJ1-1; D might be TRBD1 (5 bases). The CDR3 is made up of 14 amino acids. Germline lookup yields CDR1 MDHEN and CDR2 SYDVKM. The V end was cut by 3 bases, the J end by 6 bases, with 14 bases between. The CDR3 is CASSFGQGRAEAFF. CDR3 in DNA: TGTGCCAGCAGTTTTGGGCAGGGTCGCGCTGAAGCTTTCTTT. The full variable domain, completed using reference TRBV28 and TRBJ1-1, is DVKVTQSSRYLVKRTGEKVFLECVQDMDHENMFWYRQDPGLGLRLIYFSYDVKMKEKGDIPEGYSVSREKKERFSLILESASTNQTSMYLCASSFGQGRAEAFFGQGTRLTVV.

This chain joins TRBV19 and TRBJ1-4; the D is unclear. CDR3 length: 16 residues. V lost 6 bases, J lost 3 bases, and 17 bases lay in between. Germline loops: CDR1 LNHDA, CDR2 SQIVND (reference sequence). This CDR3 is CASSLWLADPNEKLFF. In DNA form, the CDR3 reads TGTGCCAGTAGCCTATGGTTGGCGGATCCTAATGAAAAACTGTTTTTT.

The chain employs TRBV25-1 and TRBJ2-3; TRBD1 matches at 7 bases. The V segment lost 4 bases and the J segment 2 bases; nucleotides outside the gene matches: 3. Germline CDR1 is MGHDK and CDR2 is SYGVNS. The length of the CDR3 is 14 residues. This CDR3 reads CASSVTGFTDTQYF. For the CDR3, the DNA is TGTGCCAGCAGTGTGACAGGGTTCACAGATACGCAGTATTTT.

This clone was seen a single time. The chain uses TRBV15 and TRBJ1-3, with 7 bases lining up with TRBD1. Trimming took 5 bases from V and 2 from J; bases not matched to a gene: 9. CDR1 LNHNV and CDR2 YYDKDF come from the germline V gene (reference sequence). CDR3 length: 16 residues. The CDR3 nucleotides are TGTGCCACCAGCGCTGCAGCGACAGGGACTGGAAACACCATATATTTT. Encoded protein: CATSAAATGTGNTIYF.

J is TRBJ2-5 and V is TRBV30; TRBD2 agrees at 8 bases. Germline V CDR1 and CDR2: GTSNPN, SVGIG (reference sequence). This CDR3 comprises 15 residues. The J segment lost 2 bases and the V segment lost 1 base, leaving 6 bases of the junction unmatched. The CDR3 loop reads CAWSGSSGLQETQYF. The CDR3 coding sequence is TGTGCCTGGAGTGGGTCTAGCGGGTTACAAGAGACCCAGTACTTC.

This clone has only one observation. V gene TRBV7-6 combines with J gene TRBJ2-7; TRBD2 might be the D (6 bases). The ends were cut back, 1 base at V and 1 base at J, with 8 bases in the middle. Germline-derived CDR1 and CDR2 are SGHVS and FNYEAQ. The CDR3 length is 14 residues. The CDR3 sequence: CASSLVAGSYEQYF. The CDR3 coding sequence is TGTGCCAGCAGCTTAGTTGCGGGATCCTACGAGCAGTACTTC. Looking up the rest from reference TRBV7-6 and TRBJ2-7 gives the full variable domain: GAGVSQSPRYKVTKRGQDVALRCDPISGHVSLYWYRQALGQGPEFLTYFNYEAQQDKSGLPNDRFSAERPEGSISTLTIQRTEQRDSAMYRCASSLVAGSYEQYFGPGTRLTVT.

V is TRBV15 and J is TRBJ2-1; the D is unclear. Deletions cut 4 bases from V and 5 bases from J, with 3 bases between. This CDR3 contains 11 residues. Germline CDR1 is LNHNV and CDR2 is YYDKDF (reference sequence). The chain's CDR3 is CATSNNNEQFF. As DNA, the CDR3 is TGTGCCACCAGCAACAACAATGAGCAGTTCTTC.